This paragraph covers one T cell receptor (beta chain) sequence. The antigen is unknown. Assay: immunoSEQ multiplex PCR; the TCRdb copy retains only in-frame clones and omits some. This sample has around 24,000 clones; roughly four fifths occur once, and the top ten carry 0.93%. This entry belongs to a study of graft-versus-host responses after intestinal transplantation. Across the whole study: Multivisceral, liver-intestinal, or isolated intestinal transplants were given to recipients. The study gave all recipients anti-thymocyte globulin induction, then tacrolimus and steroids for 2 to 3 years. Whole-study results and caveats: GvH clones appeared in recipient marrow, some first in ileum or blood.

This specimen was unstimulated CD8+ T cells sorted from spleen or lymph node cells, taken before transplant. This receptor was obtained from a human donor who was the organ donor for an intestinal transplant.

The CDR3 bases are TGTGCCAGCCAAGGGACAGGGACCGGGGAGCTGTTTTTT. Translated, it gives CASQGTGTGELFF. J is TRBJ2-2 and V is TRBV27, with 9 positions matching TRBD1. The CDR3 covers 13 residues. CDR1 and CDR2 (germline): MNHEY, SMNVEV (reference sequence). J was trimmed by 5 bases and V by 8 bases; bases with no gene match: 3.